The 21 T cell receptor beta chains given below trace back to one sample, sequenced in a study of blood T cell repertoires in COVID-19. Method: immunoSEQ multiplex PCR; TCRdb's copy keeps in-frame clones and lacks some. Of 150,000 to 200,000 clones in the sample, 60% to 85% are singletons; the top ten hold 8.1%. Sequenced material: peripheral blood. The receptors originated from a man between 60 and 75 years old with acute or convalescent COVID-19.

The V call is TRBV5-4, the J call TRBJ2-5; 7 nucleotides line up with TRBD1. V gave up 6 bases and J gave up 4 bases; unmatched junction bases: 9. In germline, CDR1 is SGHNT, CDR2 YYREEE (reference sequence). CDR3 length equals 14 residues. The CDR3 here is CASTAGGERETQYF. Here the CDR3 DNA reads TGTGCCAGCACCGCAGGGGGAGAGCGAGAGACCCAGTACTTC. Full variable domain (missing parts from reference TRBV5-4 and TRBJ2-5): ETGVTQSPTHLIKTRGQQVTLRCSSQSGHNTVSWYQQALGQGPQFIFQYYREEENGRGNFPPRFSGLQFPNYSSELNVNALELDDSALYLCASTAGGERETQYFGPGTRLLVL.

CDR3 in DNA: TGTGCCAGCAGTTTGGACGGAGGCTCCTACGAGCAGTACTTC. Residues: CASSLDGGSYEQYF. The chain employs TRBV6-2 or TRBV6-3 and TRBJ2-7; maybe TRBD2 (5 bases). V lost 4 bases and J 0 bases, leaving 10 bases between the germline ends. The germline CDR1 and CDR2 sequences are MNHEY and SVGEGT. The CDR3 sequence is 14 residues long.

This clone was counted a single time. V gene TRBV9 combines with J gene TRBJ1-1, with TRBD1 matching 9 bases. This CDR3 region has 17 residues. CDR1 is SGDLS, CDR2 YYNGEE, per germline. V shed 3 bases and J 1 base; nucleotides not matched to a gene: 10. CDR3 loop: CASSEGGQGVGNTEAFF. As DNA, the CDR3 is TGTGCCAGCAGCGAAGGGGGACAGGGAGTAGGGAACACTGAAGCTTTCTTT.

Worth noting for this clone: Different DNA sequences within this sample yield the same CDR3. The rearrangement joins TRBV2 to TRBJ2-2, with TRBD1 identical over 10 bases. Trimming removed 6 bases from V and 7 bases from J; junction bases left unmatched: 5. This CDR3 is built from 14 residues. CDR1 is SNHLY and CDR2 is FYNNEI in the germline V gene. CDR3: CASRRQGAGGELFF. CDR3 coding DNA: TGTGCCAGCAGGAGACAGGGGGCAGGCGGGGAGCTGTTTTTT. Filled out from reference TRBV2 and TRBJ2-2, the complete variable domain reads EPEVTQTPSHQVTQMGQEVILRCVPISNHLYFYWYRQILGQKVEFLVSFYNNEISEKSEIFDDQFSVERPDGSNFTLKIRSTKLEDSAMYFCASRRQGAGGELFFGEGSRLTVL.

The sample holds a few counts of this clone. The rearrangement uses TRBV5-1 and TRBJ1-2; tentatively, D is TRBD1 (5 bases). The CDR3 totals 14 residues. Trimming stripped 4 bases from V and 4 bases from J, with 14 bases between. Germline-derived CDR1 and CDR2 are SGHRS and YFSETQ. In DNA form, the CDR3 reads TGCGCCAGCAGCCCCGTGGGGGAGGGCTATGGCTACACCTTC. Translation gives CASSPVGEGYGYTF.

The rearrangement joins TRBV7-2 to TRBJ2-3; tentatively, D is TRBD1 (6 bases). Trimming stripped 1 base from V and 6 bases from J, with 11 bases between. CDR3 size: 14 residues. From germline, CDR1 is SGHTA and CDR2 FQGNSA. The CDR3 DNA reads TGTGCCAGCAGCTTAGAAGGGACAAGGGATACGCAGTATTTT. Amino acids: CASSLEGTRDTQYF.

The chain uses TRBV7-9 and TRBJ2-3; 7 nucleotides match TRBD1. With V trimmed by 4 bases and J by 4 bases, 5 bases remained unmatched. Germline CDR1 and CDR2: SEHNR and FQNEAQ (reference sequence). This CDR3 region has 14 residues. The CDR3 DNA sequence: TGTGCCAGCAGCTCTCACAGGGGCCCAGATACGCAGTATTTT. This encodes CASSSHRGPDTQYF. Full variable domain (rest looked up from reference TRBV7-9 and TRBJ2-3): DTGVSQNPRHKITKRGQNVTFRCDPISEHNRLYWYRQTLGQGPEFLTYFQNEAQLEKSRLLSDRFSAERPKGSFSTLEIQRTEQGDSAMYLCASSSHRGPDTQYFGPGTRLTVL.

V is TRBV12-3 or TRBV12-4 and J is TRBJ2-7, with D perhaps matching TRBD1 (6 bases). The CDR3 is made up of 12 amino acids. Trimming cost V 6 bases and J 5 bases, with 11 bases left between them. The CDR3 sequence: CASRTQGNEQYF. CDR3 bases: TGTGCCAGCAGAACACAGGGTAACGAGCAGTACTTC.

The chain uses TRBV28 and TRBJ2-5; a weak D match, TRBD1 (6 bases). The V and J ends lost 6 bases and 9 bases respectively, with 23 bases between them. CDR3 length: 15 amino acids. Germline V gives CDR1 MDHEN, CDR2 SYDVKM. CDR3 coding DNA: TGTGCCAGCAGAGAAACGGCAGGGGCCCTTGGGGCCCAGTACTTC. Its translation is CASRETAGALGAQYF.

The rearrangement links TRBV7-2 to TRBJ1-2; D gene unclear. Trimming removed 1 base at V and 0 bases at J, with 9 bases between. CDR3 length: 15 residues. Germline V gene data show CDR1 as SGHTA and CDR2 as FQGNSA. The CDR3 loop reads CASSLGRETNYGYTF. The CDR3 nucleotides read TGTGCCAGCAGCTTAGGGAGAGAGACTAACTATGGCTACACCTTC.

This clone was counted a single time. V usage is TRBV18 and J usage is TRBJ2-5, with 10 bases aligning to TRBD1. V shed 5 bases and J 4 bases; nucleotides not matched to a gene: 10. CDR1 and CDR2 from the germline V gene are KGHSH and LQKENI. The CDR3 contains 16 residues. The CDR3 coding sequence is TGTGCCAGCTCATCCAAGACAGGGGGCGCTGTAGAGACCCAGTACTTC. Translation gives CASSSKTGGAVETQYF.

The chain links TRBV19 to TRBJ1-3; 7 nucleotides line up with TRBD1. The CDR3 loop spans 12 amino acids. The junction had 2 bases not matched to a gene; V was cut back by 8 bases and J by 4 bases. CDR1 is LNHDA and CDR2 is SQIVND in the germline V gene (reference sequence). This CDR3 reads CASLGQGNTIYF. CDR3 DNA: TGTGCCAGTCTGGGACAGGGAAACACCATATATTTT.

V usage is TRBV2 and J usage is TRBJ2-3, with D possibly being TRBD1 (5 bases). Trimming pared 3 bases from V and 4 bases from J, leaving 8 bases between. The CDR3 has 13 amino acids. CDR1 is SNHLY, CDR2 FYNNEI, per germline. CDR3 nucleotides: TGTGCCAGCAGTGATCAACAGGCAGATACGCAGTATTTT. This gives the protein CASSDQQADTQYF.

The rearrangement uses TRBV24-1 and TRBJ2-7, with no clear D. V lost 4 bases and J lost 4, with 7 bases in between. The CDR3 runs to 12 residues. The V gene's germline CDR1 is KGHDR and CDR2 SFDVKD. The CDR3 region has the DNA TGTGCCACCAGTGACCCAGGTTACGAGCAGTACTTC. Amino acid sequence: CATSDPGYEQYF.

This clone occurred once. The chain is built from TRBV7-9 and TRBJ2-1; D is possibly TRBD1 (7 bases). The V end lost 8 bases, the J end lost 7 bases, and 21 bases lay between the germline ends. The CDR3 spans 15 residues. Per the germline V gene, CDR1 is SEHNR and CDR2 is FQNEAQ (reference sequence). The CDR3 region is CASGSDRRGPNEQFF. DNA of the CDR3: TGTGCCAGCGGCTCGGACAGGAGGGGCCCTAATGAGCAGTTCTTC.

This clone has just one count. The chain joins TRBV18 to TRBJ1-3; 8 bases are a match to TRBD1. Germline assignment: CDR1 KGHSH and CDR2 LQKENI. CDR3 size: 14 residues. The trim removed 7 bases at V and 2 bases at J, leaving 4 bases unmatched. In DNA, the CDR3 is TGTGCCAGCTGGCAGGGGGCGGCTGGAAACACCATATATTTT. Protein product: CASWQGAAGNTIYF.

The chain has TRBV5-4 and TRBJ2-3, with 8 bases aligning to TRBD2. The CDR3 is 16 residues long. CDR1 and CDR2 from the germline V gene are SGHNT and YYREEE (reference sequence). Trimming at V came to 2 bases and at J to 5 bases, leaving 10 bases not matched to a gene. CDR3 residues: CASSFLTGGVEDTQYF. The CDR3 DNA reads TGTGCCAGCAGCTTCCTGACGGGAGGGGTGGAAGATACGCAGTATTTT.

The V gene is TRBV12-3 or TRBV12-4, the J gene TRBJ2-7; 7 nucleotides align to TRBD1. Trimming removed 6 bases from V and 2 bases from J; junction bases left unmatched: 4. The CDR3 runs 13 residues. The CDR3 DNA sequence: TGTGCCAGCAGCTCGGGACAGACCTACGAGCAGTACTTC. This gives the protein CASSSGQTYEQYF.

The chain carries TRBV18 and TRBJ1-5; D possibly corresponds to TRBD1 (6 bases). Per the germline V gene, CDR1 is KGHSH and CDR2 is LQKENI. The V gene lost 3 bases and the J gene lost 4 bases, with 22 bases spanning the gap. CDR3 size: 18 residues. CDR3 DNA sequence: TGTGCCAGCTCACCGGGGGGGCCAGCAGGGACCCTAAATCAGCCCCAGCATTTT. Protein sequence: CASSPGGPAGTLNQPQHF.

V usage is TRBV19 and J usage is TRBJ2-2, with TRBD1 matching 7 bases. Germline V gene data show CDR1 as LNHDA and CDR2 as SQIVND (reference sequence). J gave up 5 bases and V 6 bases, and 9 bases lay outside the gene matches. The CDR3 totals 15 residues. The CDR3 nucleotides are TGTGCCAGTAGGAAAACAGGGGATGGTACCGGGGAGCTGTTTTTT. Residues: CASRKTGDGTGELFF.

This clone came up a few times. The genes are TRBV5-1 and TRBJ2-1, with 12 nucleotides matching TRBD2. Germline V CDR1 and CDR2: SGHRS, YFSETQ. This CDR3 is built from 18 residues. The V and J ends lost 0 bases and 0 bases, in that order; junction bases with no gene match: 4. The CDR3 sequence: CASSLALAGGSSYNEQFF. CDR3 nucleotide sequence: TGCGCCAGCAGCTTGGCTCTAGCGGGGGGGAGCTCCTACAATGAGCAGTTCTTC.